The T cell receptor beta chain under discussion was sequenced for a study of blood T cells in healthy people across ages (dated by TCRdb to between 2014 and 2017). Background for the entire study: Template switching captured roughly one uniquely barcoded TCR beta cDNA molecule per two T cells in model experiments. Age-related changes in TCR beta repertoire diversity were measured in the study by deep sequencing normalized with unique cDNA molecular identifiers. To avoid experimental bias, donors of different ages were spread randomly across the sequencing lanes. Using the same blood draw, the study looked at two additional independent replicas of 1 million unique cDNA reads for two donors, one aged 18 to 29 and the other aged 80 or older. Four age groups were formed from the donors: young (average approximately 15 years), middle-aged (around 40), aged (about 68) and long-lived (around 82).

Library preparation was by 5' RACE. The sequencing machine was an Illumina HiSeq 2500. A second PCR of roughly 7 to 11 cycles was performed with a sample-barcoded 5' primer and a J-beta primer mix. Each TCR beta cDNA molecule received a unique molecular identifier from a template-switch 5' adaptor carrying 12 random nucleotides. Each sample yielded at least 3 million CDR3-containing paired-end reads. First-strand cDNA synthesis was performed from all RNA using the Mint cDNA synthesis kit, with priming by a TRBC-specific oligonucleotide. Following uracil-DNA glycosylase treatment, a first 18-cycle PCR with universal primers M1SS and BC2_uni_R was performed on all cDNA. The published analysis was carried out like this. Normalization of each sample was performed by random selection of 1 million high-quality reads, each carrying a distinct molecular identifier. Instead of being binned into consensus sequences, reads with shared molecular identifiers were discarded. MiTCR, with a Q25 quality threshold and the strictest error-elimination algorithm, was used for CDR3 identification, clonotype clustering and error correction. A nonparametric unseen species model with Euler transformation was used to estimate lower-bound total TCR beta diversity. TCRdb took the public reads, trimmed them with fastp at Q25, ran MiXCR for clone calling and kept in-frame beta chains. Rows with one shared CDR3 protein collapse into an entry with the most common genes and DNA. What appears here as the V and J calls and clone size reflects TCRdb's work, not the paper's. The sample table shows 1.5 million to 1.8 million distinct CDR3 sequences, and approximately 42% are seen once. The ten top clones hold approximately 4.1% of the sample.

Note on this clonotype: This clone's antigen is unknown. No qualities accompany the bases; no much larger clone lies one base away.

Findings and caveats that apply to the study as a whole: Compared with the aged group, more naive CD4+ T cells, fewer expanded clones and increased TCR diversity were shown by the long-lived group, suggesting age selection. Observed TCR beta diversity correlated strongly with the percentage of naive T cells measured by flow cytometry. Bulk unsorted PBMC profiling prevented conclusive comparison of naive and antigen-experienced compartments. Donor CMV infection status was unknown, potentially confounding age-related changes in expanded clonotypes. Total diversity estimates from one million sequenced T cells were considered lower bounds and underestimates. Observed TCR beta diversity per million T cells fell roughly linearly with age, and a significant reduction was already apparent by age around 39.

Trimming leaves V shorter by 0 bases and J shorter by 5 bases, with the junction holding 9 bases beyond the gene matches. The CDR3 contains 16 residues, cysteine and phenylalanine counted. The CDR3 DNA has 48 bases and is translated from base 1. The CDR1 and CDR2 encoded by the germline V gene are LGHNA and YSLEER. The donors were some 39 Caucasian individuals from Russia, aged roughly 6 to 90 years, who were systemically healthy. Each donor gave around 9.5 milliliters of peripheral blood, collected into EDTA-treated Vacutainer tubes. Ficoll-Paque density-gradient centrifugation was used to isolate PBMCs, with at least 7 million per sample. Trizol reagent was used to extract total RNA from the PBMCs, yielding at least 6 micrograms per sample. The percentages of naive CD45RAhigh/CD27high T cells were determined by flow cytometry on a PBMC aliquot from every donor.

The chain was built from TRBV4-3 and TRBJ2-7; TRBD2 agrees with 8 junctional bases. The TCR was taken from a woman between 18 and 29 years old in good health. Sequenced material: blood. The CDR3 is CASSQEVSGAANEQYF. The nucleotide sequence is given as TGCGCCAGCAGCCAAGAGGTTAGCGGGGCAGCAAACGAGCAGTACTTC.